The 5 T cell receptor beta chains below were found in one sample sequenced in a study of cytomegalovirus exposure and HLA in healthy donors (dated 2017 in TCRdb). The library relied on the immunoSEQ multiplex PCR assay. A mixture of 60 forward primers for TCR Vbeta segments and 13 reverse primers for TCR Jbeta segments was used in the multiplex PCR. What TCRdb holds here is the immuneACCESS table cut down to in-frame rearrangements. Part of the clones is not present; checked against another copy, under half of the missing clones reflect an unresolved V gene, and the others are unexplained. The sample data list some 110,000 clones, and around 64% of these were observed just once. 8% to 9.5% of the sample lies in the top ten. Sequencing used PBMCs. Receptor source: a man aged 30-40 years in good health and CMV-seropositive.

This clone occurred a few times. The CDR3 here is CASSLASGRSDTQYF. The CDR3 nucleotides read TGTGCCAGCAGTTTGGCTAGCGGCAGATCAGATACGCAGTATTTT. The chain links TRBV27 to TRBJ2-3, with 7 positions matching TRBD2. Trimming took 3 bases from V and 4 from J; bases not matched to a gene: 7. Germline V gene data show CDR1 as MNHEY and CDR2 as SMNVEV (reference sequence). This CDR3 is built from 15 residues.

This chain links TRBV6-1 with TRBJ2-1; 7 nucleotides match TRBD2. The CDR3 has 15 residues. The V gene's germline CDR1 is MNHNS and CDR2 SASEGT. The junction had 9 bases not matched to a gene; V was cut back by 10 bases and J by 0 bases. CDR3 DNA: TGTGCCACCCGGACTAGTCCCAGCTCCTACAATGAGCAGTTCTTC. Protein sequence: CATRTSPSSYNEQFF.

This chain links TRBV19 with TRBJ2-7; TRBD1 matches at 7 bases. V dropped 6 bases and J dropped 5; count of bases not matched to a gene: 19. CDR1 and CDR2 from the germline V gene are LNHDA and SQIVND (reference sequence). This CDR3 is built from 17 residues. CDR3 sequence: CASSPYRGGVGFDEQYF. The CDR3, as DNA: TGTGCCAGTAGCCCATACAGAGGGGGCGTGGGGTTTGACGAGCAGTACTTC.

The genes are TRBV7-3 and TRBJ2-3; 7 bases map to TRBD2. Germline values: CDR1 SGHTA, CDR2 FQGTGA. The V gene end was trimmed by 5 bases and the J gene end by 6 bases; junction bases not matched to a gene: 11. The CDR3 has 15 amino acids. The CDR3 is CASSPVYGGVDTQYF. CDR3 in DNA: TGTGCCAGCAGCCCAGTTTATGGGGGGGTGGATACGCAGTATTTT.

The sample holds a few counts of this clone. CDR3 loop: CASSLSKSGANVLTF. CDR3 bases: TGTGCCAGCAGTTTATCGAAGAGTGGGGCCAACGTCCTGACTTTC. The chain has TRBV27 and TRBJ2-6; D gene uncertain. Germline CDR1 and CDR2: MNHEY and SMNVEV (reference sequence). There are 15 residues in the CDR3. Trimming pared 0 bases from V and 3 bases from J, leaving 6 bases between.